The source of this TCR beta chain is a study of cytomegalovirus exposure and HLA in healthy donors. Primers for the PCR totalled 60 Vbeta and 13 Jbeta. Only in-frame clones appear in the TCRdb table, and some are missing; sequencing was by immunoSEQ multiplex PCR. The sample includes 86,000 or so clones, about four fifths of them seen just once. Trimming took off 5 bases at V and 6 bases at J, with 17 bases between the two ends. Per the germline V gene, CDR1 is LNHDA and CDR2 is SQIVND (reference sequence). There are 15 residues in the CDR3. The chain couples TRBV19 to TRBJ1-5; tentatively, D is TRBD1 (5 bases). The sample consisted of PBMCs. This TCR was sampled from a middle-aged woman in good health and CMV-seropositive. CDR3 protein: CASSVQGERGQPQHF. The CDR3 DNA is TGTGCCAGTAGTGTCCAAGGGGAAAGGGGTCAGCCCCAGCATTTT.